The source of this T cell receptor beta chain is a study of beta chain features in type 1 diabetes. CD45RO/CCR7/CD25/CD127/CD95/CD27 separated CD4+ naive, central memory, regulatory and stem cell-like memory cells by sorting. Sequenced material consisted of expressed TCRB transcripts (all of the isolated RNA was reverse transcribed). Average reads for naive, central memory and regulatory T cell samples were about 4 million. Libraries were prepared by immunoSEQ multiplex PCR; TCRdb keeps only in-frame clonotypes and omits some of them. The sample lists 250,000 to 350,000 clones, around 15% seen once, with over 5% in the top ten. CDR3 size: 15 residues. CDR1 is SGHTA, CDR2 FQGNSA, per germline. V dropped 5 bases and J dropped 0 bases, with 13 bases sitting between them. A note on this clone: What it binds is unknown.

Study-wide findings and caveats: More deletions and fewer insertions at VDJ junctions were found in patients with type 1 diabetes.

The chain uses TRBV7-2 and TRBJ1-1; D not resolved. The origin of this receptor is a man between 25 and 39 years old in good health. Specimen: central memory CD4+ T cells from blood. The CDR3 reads CASSAGSGMNTEAFF. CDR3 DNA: TGTGCCAGCAGCGCCGGATCGGGTATGAACACTGAAGCTTTCTTT.